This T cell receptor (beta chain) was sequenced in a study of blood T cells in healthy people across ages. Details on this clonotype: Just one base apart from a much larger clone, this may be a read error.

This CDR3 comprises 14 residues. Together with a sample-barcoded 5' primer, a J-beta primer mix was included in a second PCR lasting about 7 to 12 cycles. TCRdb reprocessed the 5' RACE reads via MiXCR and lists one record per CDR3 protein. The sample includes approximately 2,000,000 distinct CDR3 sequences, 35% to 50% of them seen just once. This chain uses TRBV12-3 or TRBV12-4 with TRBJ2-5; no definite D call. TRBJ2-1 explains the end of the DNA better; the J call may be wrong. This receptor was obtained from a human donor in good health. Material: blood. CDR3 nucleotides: TGTGCCAGCAGTGTCGGGCAAGCTCAAGAGACCCAGTTCTTC. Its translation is CASSVGQAQETQFF.